The rows below give T cell receptor beta chains drawn from one sample of a study of blood T cell repertoires in COVID-19. Assay: immunoSEQ multiplex PCR; the TCRdb copy retains only in-frame clones and omits some. The sample includes 150,000 or so clones, approximately 91% of them seen just once. Material: peripheral blood. All receptors derive from a man aged 45-65 years with acute or convalescent COVID-19. The CDR3 runs from the conserved cysteine through the conserved F or W. Fields, in order: D gene, J gene, V gene, CDR3 length, clone size, CDR3 protein, CDR3 DNA. The D gene is left open where the match is weak. Size tells how often a clone was seen (once, few, many) or the class of an expanded clone, and some rows leave it out.

d_gene: TRBD2
j_gene: TRBJ2-3
v_gene: TRBV11-2
len: 17
abundance: NA
CDR3aa: CASSLDNLAVITDTQYF
CDR3nt: TGTGCCAGCAGCTTAGATAATCTAGCGGTGATCACAGATACGCAGTATTTT

d_gene: NA
j_gene: TRBJ2-3
v_gene: TRBV3-1/TRBV3-2
len: 14
abundance: NA
CDR3aa: CASSTGTSTDTQYF
CDR3nt: TGTGCCAGCAGCACGGGGACTAGCACAGATACGCAGTATTTT

d_gene: TRBD2
j_gene: TRBJ2-5
v_gene: TRBV4-1
len: 16
abundance: NA
CDR3aa: CASSQVAGAPQETQYF
CDR3nt: TGCGCCAGCAGCCAGGTAGCGGGAGCCCCCCAAGAGACCCAGTACTTC

d_gene: TRBD2
j_gene: TRBJ2-1
v_gene: TRBV4-1
len: 17
abundance: NA
CDR3aa: CASSQDNGGSSYNEQFF
CDR3nt: TGCGCCAGCAGCCAGGACAACGGGGGGAGCTCCTACAATGAGCAGTTCTTC

d_gene: NA
j_gene: TRBJ2-3
v_gene: TRBV9
len: 12
abundance: NA
CDR3aa: CASSYTSDTQYF
CDR3nt: TGTGCCAGCAGCTATACTTCGGATACGCAGTATTTT

d_gene: NA
j_gene: TRBJ2-7
v_gene: TRBV27
len: 13
abundance: NA
CDR3aa: CASSLRSTYEQYF
CDR3nt: TGTGCCAGCAGTTTAAGGAGTACCTACGAGCAGTACTTC

d_gene: TRBD1
j_gene: TRBJ1-3
v_gene: TRBV9
len: 15
abundance: NA
CDR3aa: CASSKTDRVWYTIYF
CDR3nt: TGTGCCAGCAGCAAAACGGACAGGGTTTGGTACACCATATATTTT

d_gene: NA
j_gene: TRBJ1-1
v_gene: TRBV7-3
len: 15
abundance: NA
CDR3aa: CASSPRARADTEAFF
CDR3nt: TGTGCCAGCAGCCCCAGAGCGAGGGCGGACACTGAAGCTTTCTTT

d_gene: TRBD1
j_gene: TRBJ1-2
v_gene: TRBV6-5
len: 16
abundance: NA
CDR3aa: CASSYGGTEGARGYTF
CDR3nt: TGTGCCAGCAGTTACGGGGGAACGGAGGGGGCTCGCGGCTACACCTTC

d_gene: TRBD1
j_gene: TRBJ2-4
v_gene: TRBV27
len: 15
abundance: few
CDR3aa: CASSLGTAAKNIQYF
CDR3nt: TGTGCCAGCTCTCTTGGGACAGCAGCCAAAAACATTCAGTACTTC

d_gene: TRBD1
j_gene: TRBJ1-2
v_gene: TRBV6-6
len: 13
abundance: NA
CDR3aa: CASSSGQGLGYTF
CDR3nt: TGTGCCAGCAGTTCCGGACAGGGGCTTGGCTACACCTTC

d_gene: NA
j_gene: TRBJ1-2
v_gene: TRBV5-4
len: 15
abundance: NA
CDR3aa: CASSFADKPNYGYTF
CDR3nt: TGTGCCAGCAGCTTTGCAGACAAACCTAACTATGGCTACACCTTC

d_gene: TRBD1
j_gene: TRBJ1-1
v_gene: TRBV10-3
len: 15
abundance: NA
CDR3aa: CAISEALTGGTEAFF
CDR3nt: TGTGCCATCAGTGAGGCCCTTACAGGGGGTACTGAAGCTTTCTTT

d_gene: TRBD1
j_gene: TRBJ1-1
v_gene: TRBV4-1
len: 17
abundance: few
CDR3aa: CASSQDGDRDLNTEAFF
CDR3nt: TGCGCCAGCAGCCAAGATGGGGACAGGGATTTGAACACTGAAGCTTTCTTT

d_gene: NA
j_gene: TRBJ1-5
v_gene: TRBV12-2
len: 18
abundance: NA
CDR3aa: CASRLTPIDRALNQPQHF
CDR3nt: TGTGCAAGTCGCTTAACCCCGATTGACAGGGCCCTTAATCAGCCCCAGCATTTT

d_gene: NA
j_gene: TRBJ1-5
v_gene: TRBV7-2
len: 16
abundance: NA
CDR3aa: CASSSPGAGVNQPQHF
CDR3nt: TGTGCCAGCAGCTCCCCTGGGGCAGGGGTAAATCAGCCCCAGCATTTT

d_gene: NA
j_gene: TRBJ1-2
v_gene: TRBV28
len: 11
abundance: NA
CDR3aa: CASSTNHGYTF
CDR3nt: TGTGCCAGCAGTACAAACCATGGCTACACCTTC

d_gene: NA
j_gene: TRBJ2-2
v_gene: TRBV10-3
len: 14
abundance: NA
CDR3aa: CAITDKGPTGELFF
CDR3nt: TGTGCCATCACCGATAAGGGGCCCACCGGGGAGCTGTTTTTT